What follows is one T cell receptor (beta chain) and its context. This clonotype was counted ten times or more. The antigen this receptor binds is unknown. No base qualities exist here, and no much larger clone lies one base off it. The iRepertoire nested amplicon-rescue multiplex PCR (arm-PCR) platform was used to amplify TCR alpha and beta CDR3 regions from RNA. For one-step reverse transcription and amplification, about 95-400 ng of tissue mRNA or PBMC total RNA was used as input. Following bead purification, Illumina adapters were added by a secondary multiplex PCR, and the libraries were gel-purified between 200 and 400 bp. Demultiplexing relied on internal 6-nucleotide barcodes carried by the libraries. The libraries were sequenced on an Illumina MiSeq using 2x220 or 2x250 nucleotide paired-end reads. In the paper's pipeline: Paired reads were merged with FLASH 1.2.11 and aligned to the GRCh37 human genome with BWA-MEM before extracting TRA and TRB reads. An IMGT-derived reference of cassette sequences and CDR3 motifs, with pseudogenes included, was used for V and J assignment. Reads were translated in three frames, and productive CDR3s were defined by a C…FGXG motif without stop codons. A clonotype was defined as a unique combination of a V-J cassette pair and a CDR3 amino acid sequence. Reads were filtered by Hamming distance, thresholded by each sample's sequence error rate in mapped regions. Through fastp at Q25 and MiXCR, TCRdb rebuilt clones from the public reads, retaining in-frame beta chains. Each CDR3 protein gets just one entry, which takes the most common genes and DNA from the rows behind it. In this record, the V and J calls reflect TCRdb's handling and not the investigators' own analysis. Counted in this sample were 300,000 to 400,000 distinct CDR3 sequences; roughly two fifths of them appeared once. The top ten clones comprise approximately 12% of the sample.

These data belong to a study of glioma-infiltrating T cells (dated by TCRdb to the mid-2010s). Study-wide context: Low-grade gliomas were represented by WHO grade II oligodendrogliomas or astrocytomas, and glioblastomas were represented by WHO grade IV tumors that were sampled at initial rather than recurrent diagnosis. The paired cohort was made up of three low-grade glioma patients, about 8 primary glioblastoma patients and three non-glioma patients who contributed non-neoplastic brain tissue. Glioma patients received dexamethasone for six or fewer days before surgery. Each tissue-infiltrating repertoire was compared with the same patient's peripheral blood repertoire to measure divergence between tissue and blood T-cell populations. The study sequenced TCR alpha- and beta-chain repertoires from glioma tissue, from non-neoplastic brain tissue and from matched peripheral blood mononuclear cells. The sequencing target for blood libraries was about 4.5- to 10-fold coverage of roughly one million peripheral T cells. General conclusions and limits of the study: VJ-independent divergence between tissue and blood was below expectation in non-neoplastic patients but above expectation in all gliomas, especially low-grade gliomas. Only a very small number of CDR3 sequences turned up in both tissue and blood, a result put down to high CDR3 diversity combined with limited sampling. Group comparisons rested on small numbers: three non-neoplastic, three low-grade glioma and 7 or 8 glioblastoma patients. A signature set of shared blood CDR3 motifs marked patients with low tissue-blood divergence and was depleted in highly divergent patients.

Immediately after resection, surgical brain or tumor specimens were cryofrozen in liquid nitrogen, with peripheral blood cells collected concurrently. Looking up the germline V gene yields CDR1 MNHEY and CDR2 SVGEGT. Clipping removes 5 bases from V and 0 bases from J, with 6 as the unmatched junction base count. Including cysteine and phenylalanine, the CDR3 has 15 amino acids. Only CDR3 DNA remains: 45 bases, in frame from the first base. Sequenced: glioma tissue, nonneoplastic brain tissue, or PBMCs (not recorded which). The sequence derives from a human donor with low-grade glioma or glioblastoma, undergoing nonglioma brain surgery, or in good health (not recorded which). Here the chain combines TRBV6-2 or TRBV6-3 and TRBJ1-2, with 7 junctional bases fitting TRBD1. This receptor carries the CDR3 CASSNRDRTNYGYTF. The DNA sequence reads TGTGCCAGCAGTAACCGGGACAGAACTAACTATGGCTACACCTTC.